The clone carrying this T cell receptor (beta chain) came up a few times. Its target is not known. The CDR3 is 15 residues long. CDR1 and CDR2 (germline): SNHLY, FYNNEI. Unmatched junction bases numbered 9, after V lost 7 bases and J lost 2 bases. The data derive from a study of vaccination effects on CD4 cells after COVID-19. Whole-study context: Early samples were taken at day +14, late at days +241, +227, +161. Post-vaccine sampling occurred a median 72 days after the second dose. Findings and caveats of the study: In the late period after vaccination, infection- and vaccine-induced clones contracted markedly.

The ViraFEST assay expanded antigen-specific CD4+ T cells with viral peptide pools before sequencing. Following culture for around 10 days, CD4+ T cells were isolated. By PCR, the person was confirmed to have had SARS-CoV-2 infection between March and December 2020. Of the BNT162b2 and mRNA-1273 vaccines, participants received two doses of one or the other. A density of fewer than 2.5 million PBMC per well was used; these cells were cultured with roughly 10 IU/ml IL-2 and around 9.6 ug/ml peptides. Generated by immunoSEQ multiplex PCR, the TCRdb table keeps only in-frame clones and is missing some. The sample carries around 12,000 clones, around 75% recorded once.

This TCR was recovered from a human donor who had a prior SARS-CoV-2 infection. The V call is TRBV2, the J call TRBJ2-7, with 9 bases matching TRBD1. The material was CD4+ T cells from PBMCs cultured with HCoV-NL63 spike peptides, obtained after COVID-19 vaccination. CDR3 in DNA: TGTGCCAGCATTTTCTGGGGACAGGGCCCCTACGAGCAGTACTTC. Translating it yields CASIFWGQGPYEQYF. Looking up the rest from reference TRBV2 and TRBJ2-7 gives the full variable domain: EPEVTQTPSHQVTQMGQEVILRCVPISNHLYFYWYRQILGQKVEFLVSFYNNEISEKSEIFDDQFSVERPDGSNFTLKIRSTKLEDSAMYFCASIFWGQGPYEQYFGPGTRLTVT.